This T cell receptor (beta chain) was obtained from a study of CD8 T cells in ankylosing spondylitis. Overall study findings and caveats: In peripheral blood, disease-linked CD8+ clones occurred at relatively low frequencies.

Many counts were recorded for this clonotype. Its antigen is not identified. Each CDR3 protein gets one entry after TCRdb re-called the 5' RACE reads with MiXCR. The repertoire holds 25,000 to 30,000 distinct CDR3 sequences, with 6.5% to 9.5% as singletons. CDR1 is MDHEN and CDR2 is SYDVKM in the germline V gene. V was cut by 8 bases and J by 2 bases, with 9 bases left in between. This CDR3 has 12 residues. This chain uses TRBV28 with TRBJ1-1; perhaps TRBD1 as D (6 bases). The source is a male donor with ankylosing spondylitis or in good health (not recorded which). The specimen sequenced was blood. For the CDR3, the DNA is TGTGCCAGCCTCAGGGGAAACACTGAAGCTTTCTTT. As protein: CASLRGNTEAFF.